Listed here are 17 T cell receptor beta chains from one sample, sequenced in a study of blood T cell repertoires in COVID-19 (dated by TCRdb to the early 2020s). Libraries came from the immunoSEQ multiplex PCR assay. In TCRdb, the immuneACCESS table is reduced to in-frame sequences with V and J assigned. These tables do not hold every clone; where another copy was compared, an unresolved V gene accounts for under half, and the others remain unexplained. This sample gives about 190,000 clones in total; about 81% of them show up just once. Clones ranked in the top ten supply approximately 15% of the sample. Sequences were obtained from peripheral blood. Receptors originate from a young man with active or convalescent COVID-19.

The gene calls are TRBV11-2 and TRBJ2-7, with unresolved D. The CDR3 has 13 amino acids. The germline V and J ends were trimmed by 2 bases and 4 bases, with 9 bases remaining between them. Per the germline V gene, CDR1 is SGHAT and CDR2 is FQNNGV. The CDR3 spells CASSLPGGYEQYV. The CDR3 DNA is TGTGCCAGCAGCTTACCCGGCGGTTACGAGCAGTACGTC.

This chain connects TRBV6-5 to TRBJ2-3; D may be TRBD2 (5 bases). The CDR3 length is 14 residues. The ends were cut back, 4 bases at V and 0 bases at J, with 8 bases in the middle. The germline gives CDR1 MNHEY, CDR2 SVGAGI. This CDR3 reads CASSSRTSTDTQYF. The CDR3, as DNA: TGTGCCAGCAGTTCCAGGACTAGCACAGATACGCAGTATTTT.

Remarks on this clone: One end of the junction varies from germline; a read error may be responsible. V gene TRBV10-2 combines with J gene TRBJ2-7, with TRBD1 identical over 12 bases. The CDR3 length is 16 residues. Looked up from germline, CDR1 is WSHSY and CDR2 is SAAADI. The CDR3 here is CASSALGTGGSHEQYF. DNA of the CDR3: TGCGCCAGCAGTGCCTTAGGGACAGGGGGCTCCCACGAGCAGTACTTC.

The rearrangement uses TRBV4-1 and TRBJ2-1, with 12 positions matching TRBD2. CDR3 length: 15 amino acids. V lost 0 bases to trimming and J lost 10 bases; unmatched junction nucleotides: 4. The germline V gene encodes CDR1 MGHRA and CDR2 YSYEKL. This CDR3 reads CASSQETSGSREQFF. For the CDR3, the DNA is TGCGCCAGCAGCCAAGAGACTAGCGGGAGTCGGGAGCAGTTCTTC.

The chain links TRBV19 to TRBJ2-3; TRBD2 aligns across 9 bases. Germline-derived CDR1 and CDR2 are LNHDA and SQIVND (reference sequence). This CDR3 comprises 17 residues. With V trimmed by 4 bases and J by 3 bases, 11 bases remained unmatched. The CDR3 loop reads CASSTIYLAGITDTQYF. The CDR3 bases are TGTGCCAGTAGTACGATATATCTAGCGGGAATAACAGATACGCAGTATTTT.

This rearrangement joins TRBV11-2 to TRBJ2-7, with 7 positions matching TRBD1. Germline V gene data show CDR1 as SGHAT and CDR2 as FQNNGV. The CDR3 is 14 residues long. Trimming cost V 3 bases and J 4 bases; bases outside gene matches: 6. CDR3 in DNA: TGTGCCAGCAGCTTTCCGGGACAGAGTTACGAGCAGTACTTC. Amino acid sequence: CASSFPGQSYEQYF. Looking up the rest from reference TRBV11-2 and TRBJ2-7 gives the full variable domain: EAGVAQSPRYKIIEKRQSVAFWCNPISGHATLYWYQQILGQGPKLLIQFQNNGVVDDSQLPKDRFSAERLKGVDSTLKIQPAKLEDSAVYLCASSFPGQSYEQYFGPGTRLTVT.

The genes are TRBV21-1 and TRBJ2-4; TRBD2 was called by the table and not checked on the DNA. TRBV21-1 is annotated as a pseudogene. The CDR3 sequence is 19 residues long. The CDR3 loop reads CASSKWAGEGCLAKNIQYF. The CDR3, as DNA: TGTGCCAGCAGCAAATGGGCAGGGGAGGGTTGTCTAGCCAAAAACATTCAGTACTTC.

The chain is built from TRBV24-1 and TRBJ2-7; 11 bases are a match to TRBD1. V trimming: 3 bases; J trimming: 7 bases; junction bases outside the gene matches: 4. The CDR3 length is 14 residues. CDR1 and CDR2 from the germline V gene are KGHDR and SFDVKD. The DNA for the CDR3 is TGTGCCACCAGTGATGGACAGGGGGCGAGGGAGCAGTACTTC. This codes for CATSDGQGAREQYF.

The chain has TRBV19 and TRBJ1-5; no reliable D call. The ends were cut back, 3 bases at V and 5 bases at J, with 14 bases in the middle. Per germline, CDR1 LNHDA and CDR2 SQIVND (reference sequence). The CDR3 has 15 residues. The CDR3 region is CASSISGNPYQPQHF. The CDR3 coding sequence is TGTGCCAGTAGTATCTCCGGGAACCCCTATCAGCCCCAGCATTTT.

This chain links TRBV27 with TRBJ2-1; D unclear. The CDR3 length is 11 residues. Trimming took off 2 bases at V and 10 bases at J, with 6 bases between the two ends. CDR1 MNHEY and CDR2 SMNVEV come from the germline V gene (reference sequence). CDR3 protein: CASSLVTEQFF. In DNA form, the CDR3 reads TGTGCCAGCAGTTTAGTGACAGAGCAGTTCTTC.

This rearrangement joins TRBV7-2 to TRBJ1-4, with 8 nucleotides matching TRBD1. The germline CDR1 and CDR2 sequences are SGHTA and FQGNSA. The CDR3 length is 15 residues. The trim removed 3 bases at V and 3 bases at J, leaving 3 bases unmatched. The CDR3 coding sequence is TGTGCCAGCAGCTTGGACAGGGCGTCTAATGAAAAACTGTTTTTT. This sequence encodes CASSLDRASNEKLFF.

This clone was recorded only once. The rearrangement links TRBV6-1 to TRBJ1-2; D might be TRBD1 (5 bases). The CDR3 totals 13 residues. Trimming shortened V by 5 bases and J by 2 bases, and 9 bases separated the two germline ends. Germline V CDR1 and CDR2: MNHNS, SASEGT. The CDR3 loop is CASSSGGNYGYTF. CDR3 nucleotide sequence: TGTGCCAGCAGTTCCGGGGGGAACTATGGCTACACCTTC.

The CDR3 nucleotides are TGTGCCAGCAGCTTCCGACAACCGGCTAATGAAAAACTGTTTTTT. Its protein is CASSFRQPANEKLFF. The J gene is TRBJ1-4, the V gene TRBV13; D uncertain. Germline V CDR1 and CDR2: PRHDT, FYEKMQ (reference sequence). V gave up 3 bases and J gave up 3 bases, with 11 bases separating them. This CDR3 is built from 15 residues.

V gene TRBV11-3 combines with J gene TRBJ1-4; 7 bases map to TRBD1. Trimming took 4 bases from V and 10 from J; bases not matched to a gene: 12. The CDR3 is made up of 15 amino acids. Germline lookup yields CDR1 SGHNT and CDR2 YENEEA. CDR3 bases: TGTGCCAGCAGCTCTTCCGGGACGCAGGGGGGAAAACTGTTTTTT. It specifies CASSSSGTQGGKLFF.

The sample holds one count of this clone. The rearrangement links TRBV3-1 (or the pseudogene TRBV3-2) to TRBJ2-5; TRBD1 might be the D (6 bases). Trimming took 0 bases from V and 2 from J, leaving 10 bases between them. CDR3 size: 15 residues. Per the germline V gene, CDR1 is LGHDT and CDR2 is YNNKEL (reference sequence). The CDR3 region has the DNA TGTGCCAGCAGCCAAGACGTAGGGGGACAAGAGACCCAGTACTTC. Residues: CASSQDVGGQETQYF.

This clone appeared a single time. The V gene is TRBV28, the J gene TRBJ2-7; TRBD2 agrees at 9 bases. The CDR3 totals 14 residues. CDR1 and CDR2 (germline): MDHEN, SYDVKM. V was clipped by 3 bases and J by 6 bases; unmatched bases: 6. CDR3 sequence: CASSFLLAGSEQYV. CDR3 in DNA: TGTGCCAGCAGTTTCTTACTAGCGGGCAGCGAGCAGTACGTC.

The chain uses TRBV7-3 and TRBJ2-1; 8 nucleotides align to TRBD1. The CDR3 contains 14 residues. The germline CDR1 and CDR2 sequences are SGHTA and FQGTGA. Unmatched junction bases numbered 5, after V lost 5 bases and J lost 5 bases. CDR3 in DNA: TGTGCCAGCAGCCAGGGACAGGCGAACAATGAGCAGTTCTTC. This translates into CASSQGQANNEQFF.